This T cell receptor (beta chain) derives from a study of Graves' ophthalmopathy and Graves' hyperthyroidism. Whole-study context: Before any treatment was given, at initial diagnosis, peripheral blood was collected.

RNA transcripts yielded amplified TCR beta CDR3 regions. Investigators did first-round RT-PCR with HTBI primers, then second-round multiplex PCR. MiXCR was run by TCRdb on the multiplex PCR reads, yielding one entry per CDR3 protein. This table has fewer than 650,000 distinct CDR3 sequences, 20% to 25% appearing once. Germline V CDR1 and CDR2: SGHRS, YFSETQ. CDR3 size: 13 residues. The ends were cut back, 6 bases at V and 1 base at J, with 10 bases in the middle. This clonotype was counted at least ten times. Its antigen is still unknown. Points from the study as a whole: Thyroid clonotypes that were expanded above 0.001 frequency mostly also appeared in blood.

The sequenced sample was peripheral blood. The sequence derives from a woman under 30 with stable Graves' hyperthyroidism. Some clones in this sample may be carry-over from other donors' samples. This chain joins TRBV5-1 and TRBJ1-1; unclear D gene. CDR3 sequence reads: CASTPDENTEAFF. The CDR3 coding sequence is TGCGCCAGCACCCCTGACGAGAACACTGAAGCTTTCTTT.